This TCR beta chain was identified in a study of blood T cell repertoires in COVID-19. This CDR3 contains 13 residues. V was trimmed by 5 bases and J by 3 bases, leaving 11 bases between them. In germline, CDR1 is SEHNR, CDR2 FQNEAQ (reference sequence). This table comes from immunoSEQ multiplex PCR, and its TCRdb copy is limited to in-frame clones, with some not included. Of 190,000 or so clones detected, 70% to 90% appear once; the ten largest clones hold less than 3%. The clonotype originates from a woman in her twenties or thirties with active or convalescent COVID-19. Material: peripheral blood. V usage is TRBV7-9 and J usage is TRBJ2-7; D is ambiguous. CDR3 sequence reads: CASSRTDFYEQYF. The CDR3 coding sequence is TGTGCCAGCAGCCGTACAGATTTCTACGAGCAGTACTTC.